At least ten counts were recorded for the clone carrying this T cell receptor (beta chain). Its matching antigen is unknown. Unique molecular identifiers featured in each of the TCR beta cDNA libraries. TCRdb reanalysed the PCR reads using MiXCR and keeps one entry per CDR3 protein. The data contain around 260,000 distinct CDR3 sequences, about 40% of them singletons. This sample is drawn from a study of post-analysis software for immune sequencing data. Study-level background: In terms of disease course, relapsing-remitting, secondary progressive and progressive-relapsing multiple sclerosis were included.

Overall study findings and caveats: Relative to controls, patients with multiple sclerosis showed significantly lower normalized Chao1 diversity. Pronounced co-clustering by F measure was evident among identically batched samples. Controls showed lower frequencies than patients for several TRBV segments, and TRBV5-6, TRBV5-1 and TRBV20-1 were among these.

Germline V CDR1 and CDR2: SGDLS, YYNGEE. V shed 3 bases and J shed 2 bases, with 15 bases lying between them. This CDR3 is built from 17 residues. The sequenced sample consisted of blood. The chain joins TRBV9 to TRBJ1-6; D is undetermined. The source of this sequence is a girl under 18 with multiple sclerosis. The CDR3 is CASSATQPYPYNSPLHF. CDR3 coding DNA: TGTGCCAGCAGCGCGACCCAACCCTATCCCTATAATTCACCCCTCCACTTT.